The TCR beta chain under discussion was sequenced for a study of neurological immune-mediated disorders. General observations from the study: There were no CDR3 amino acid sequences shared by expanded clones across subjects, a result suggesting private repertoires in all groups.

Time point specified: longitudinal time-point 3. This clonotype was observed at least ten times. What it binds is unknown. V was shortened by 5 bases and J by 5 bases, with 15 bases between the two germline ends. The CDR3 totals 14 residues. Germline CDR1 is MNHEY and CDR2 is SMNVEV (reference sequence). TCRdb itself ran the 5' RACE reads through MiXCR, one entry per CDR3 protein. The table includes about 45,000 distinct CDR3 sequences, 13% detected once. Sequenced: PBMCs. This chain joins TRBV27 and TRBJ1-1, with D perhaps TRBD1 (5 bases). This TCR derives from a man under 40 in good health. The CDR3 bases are TGTGCCAGCAGTCCAACGGGGGTCCGAACTGAAGCTTTCTTT. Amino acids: CASSPTGVRTEAFF.